This section outlines one TCR beta chain sequence together with its context. Using immunoSEQ multiplex PCR, the repertoire was profiled, and TCRdb retains in-frame clones only, with some absent. Counted here are about 53,000 clones, 90% to 95% occurring once; the ten biggest clones make up around 5%. This CDR3 is 16 amino acids long. Losses at the gene ends were 4 bases for V and 0 bases for J; bases not matched to a gene: 1. Per germline, CDR1 SGHAT and CDR2 FQNNGV. This specimen belongs to a study of early stage breast cancer tumors. The V gene is TRBV11-2, the J gene TRBJ2-2; 11 positions agree with TRBD2. The sample was blood. This sequence originates from a person aged 70 to 85 with breast cancer. CDR3: CASSSGLAANTGELFF. The CDR3 DNA reads TGTGCCAGCAGCTCGGGACTAGCGGCGAACACCGGGGAGCTGTTTTTT.